Sequencing of this T cell receptor (beta chain) was carried out in a study of T cells after posttransplantation cyclophosphamide. Notes on the study in general: Donor-recipient repertoire similarity was low at 1-2 months, rising over year one. Skin or GI-infiltrating T cells shared few TRB sequences with blood. TRB clonality was highly associated with recipient CMV seropositivity and reactivation.

Data came from immunoSEQ multiplex PCR; TCRdb stores just in-frame clones and leaves some out. The table records more than 10,000 clones, just over 90% of them present only once. Busulfan-fludarabine conditioning, marrow transplant, and cyclophosphamide on days +3 and +4 were administered. Trimming stripped 6 bases from V and 10 bases from J, with 13 bases between. Germline V gives CDR1 KGHSH, CDR2 LQKENI. This CDR3 is 12 amino acids long. As concerns this clone: The target antigen is unknown.

This TCR was recovered from a female patient between 30 and 39 years old who received an allogeneic stem cell transplant from an unrelated donor, was CMV-positive, and had no GVHD. Some of these T cells may belong to the graft donor. The input for sequencing was PBMCs, taken after allogeneic stem cell transplant with posttransplant cyclophosphamide. The chain is built from TRBV18 and TRBJ2-1, with a weak D call TRBD1 (6 bases). CDR3 residues: CASSPDSFEQFF. CDR3 coding DNA: TGTGCCAGCTCTCCGGACAGTTTCGAGCAGTTCTTC.